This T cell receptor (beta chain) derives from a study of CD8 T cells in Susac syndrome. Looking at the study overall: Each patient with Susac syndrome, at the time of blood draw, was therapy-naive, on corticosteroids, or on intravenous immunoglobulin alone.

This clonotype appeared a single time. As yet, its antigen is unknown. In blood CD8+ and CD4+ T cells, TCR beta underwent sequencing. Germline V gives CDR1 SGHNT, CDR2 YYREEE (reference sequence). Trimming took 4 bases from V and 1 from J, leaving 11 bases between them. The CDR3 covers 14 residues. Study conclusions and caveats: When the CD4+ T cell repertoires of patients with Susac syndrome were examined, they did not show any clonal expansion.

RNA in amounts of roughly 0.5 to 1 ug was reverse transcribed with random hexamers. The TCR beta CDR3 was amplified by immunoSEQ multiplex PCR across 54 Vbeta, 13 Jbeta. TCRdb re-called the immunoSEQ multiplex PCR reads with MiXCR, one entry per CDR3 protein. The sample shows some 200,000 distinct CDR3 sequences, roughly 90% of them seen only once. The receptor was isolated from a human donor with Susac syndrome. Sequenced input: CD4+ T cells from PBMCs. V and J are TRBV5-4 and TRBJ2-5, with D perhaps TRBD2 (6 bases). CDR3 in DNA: TGTGCCAGCAGCCGGGGACTCCGCCAAGAGACCCAGTACTTC. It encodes CASSRGLRQETQYF.